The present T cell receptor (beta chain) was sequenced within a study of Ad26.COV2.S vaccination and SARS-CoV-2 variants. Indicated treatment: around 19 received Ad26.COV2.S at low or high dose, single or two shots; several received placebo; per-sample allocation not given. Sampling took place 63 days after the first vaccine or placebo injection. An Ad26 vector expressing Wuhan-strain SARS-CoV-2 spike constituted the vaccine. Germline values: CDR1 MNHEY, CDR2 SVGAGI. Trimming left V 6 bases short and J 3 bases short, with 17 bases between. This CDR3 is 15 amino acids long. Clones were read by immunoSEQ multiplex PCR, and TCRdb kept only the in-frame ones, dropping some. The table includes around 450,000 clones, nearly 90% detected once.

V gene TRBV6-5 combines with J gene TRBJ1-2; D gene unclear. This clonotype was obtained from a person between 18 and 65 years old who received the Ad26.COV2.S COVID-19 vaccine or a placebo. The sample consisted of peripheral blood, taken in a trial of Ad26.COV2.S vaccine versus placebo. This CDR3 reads CASRVEHGQDYGYTF. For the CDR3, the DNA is TGTGCCAGCAGGGTAGAACACGGGCAGGACTATGGCTACACCTTC.